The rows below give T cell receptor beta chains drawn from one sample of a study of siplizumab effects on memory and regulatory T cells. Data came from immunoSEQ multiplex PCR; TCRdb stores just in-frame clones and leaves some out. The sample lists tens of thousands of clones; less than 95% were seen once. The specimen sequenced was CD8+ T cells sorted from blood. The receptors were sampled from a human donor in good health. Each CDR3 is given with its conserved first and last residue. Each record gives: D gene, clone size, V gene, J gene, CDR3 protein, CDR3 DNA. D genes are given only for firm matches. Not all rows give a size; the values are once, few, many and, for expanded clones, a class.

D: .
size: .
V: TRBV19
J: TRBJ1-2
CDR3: CASSMGTRTSGGYTF
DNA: TGTGCCAGTAGTATGGGAACACGGACGAGCGGCGGCTACACCTTC

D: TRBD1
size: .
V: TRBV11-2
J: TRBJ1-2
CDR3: CASSLISGGQGYTF
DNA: TGTGCCAGCAGCTTAATCTCAGGGGGCCAAGGCTACACCTTC

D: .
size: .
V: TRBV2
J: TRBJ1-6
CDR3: CASSEGSVSSYNSPLHF
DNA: TGTGCCAGCAGTGAAGGGAGCGTCAGCTCCTATAATTCACCCCTCCACTTT

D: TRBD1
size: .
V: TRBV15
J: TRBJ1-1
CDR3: CATSSPGQGLPEAFF
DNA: TGTGCCACCAGCTCCCCGGGACAGGGTCTGCCTGAAGCTTTCTTT

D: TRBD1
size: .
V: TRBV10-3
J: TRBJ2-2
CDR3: CAISPDRGGTGELFF
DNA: TGTGCCATCAGCCCAGACAGGGGGGGAACCGGGGAGCTGTTTTTT

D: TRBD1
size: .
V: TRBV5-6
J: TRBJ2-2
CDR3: CASSLVGQSTGELFF
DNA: TGTGCCAGCAGCTTGGTGGGACAGAGCACCGGGGAGCTGTTTTTT

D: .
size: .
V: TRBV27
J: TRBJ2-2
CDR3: CASSPLAGGGELFF
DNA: TGTGCCAGCAGCCCTCTTGCGGGCGGCGGGGAGCTGTTTTTT

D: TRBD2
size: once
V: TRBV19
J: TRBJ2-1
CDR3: CASQKLAGYNEQFF
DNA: TGTGCCAGTCAAAAGCTAGCGGGCTACAATGAGCAGTTCTTC

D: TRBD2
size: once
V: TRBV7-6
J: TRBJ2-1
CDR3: CASSFGTSGGANEQFF
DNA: TGTGCCAGCAGCTTCGGGACTAGCGGGGGGGCCAATGAGCAGTTCTTC

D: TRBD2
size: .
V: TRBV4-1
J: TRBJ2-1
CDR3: CASSLGLANEQFF
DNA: TGCGCCAGCAGCCTGGGACTAGCGAATGAGCAGTTCTTC

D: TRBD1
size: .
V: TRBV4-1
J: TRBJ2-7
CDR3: CASSQFTGTETYEQYF
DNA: TGCGCCAGCAGCCAGTTTACCGGGACAGAGACCTACGAGCAGTACTTC

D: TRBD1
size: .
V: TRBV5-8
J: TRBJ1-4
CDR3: CASSPGVVGQGSEKLFF
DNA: TGTGCCAGCAGCCCGGGGGTTGTAGGACAGGGGAGTGAAAAACTGTTTTTT

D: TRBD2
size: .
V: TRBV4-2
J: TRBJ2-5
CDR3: CASSQGNGLAVQETQYF
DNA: TGTGCCAGCAGCCAAGGGAATGGGCTAGCGGTCCAAGAGACCCAGTACTTC

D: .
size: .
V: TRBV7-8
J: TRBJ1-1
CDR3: CASSHSWELINTEAFF
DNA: TGTGCCAGCAGCCACTCCTGGGAGCTGATTAACACTGAAGCTTTCTTT

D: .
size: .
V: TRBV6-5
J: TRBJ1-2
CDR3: CASSTTPGVAGYTF
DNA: TGTGCCAGCAGTACCACTCCGGGAGTCGCTGGCTACACCTTC

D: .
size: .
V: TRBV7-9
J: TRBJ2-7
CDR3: CASSFPSVSYEQYF
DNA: TGTGCCAGCAGCTTCCCTAGCGTGTCCTACGAGCAGTACTTC

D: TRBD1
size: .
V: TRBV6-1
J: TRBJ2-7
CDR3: CASSVTGGRAYEQYF
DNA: TGTGCCAGCAGTGTTACAGGGGGCCGCGCGTACGAGCAGTACTTC

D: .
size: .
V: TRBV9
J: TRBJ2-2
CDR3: CASSAGMDTGELFF
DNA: TGTGCCAGCAGCGCCGGGATGGACACCGGGGAGCTGTTTTTT

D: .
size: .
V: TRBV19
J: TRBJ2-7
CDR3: CASSRGWEQYF
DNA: TGTGCCAGTAGTCGCGGCTGGGAGCAGTACTTC

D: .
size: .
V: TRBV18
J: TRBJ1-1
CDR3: CASSPEHTEAFF
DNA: TGTGCCAGCTCACCAGAGCACACTGAAGCTTTCTTT

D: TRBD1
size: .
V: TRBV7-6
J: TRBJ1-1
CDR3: CASSSHRGGGEAFF
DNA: TGTGCCAGCAGCAGCCACAGGGGAGGAGGTGAAGCTTTCTTT

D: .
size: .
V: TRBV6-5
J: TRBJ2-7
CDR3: CASSYSRTVYYEQYF
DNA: TGTGCCAGCAGTTACTCCCGGACAGTTTACTACGAGCAGTACTTC

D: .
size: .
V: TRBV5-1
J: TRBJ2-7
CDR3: CASSLEAGSSYEQYF
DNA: TGCGCCAGCAGCTTGGAGGCGGGGAGCTCCTACGAGCAGTACTTC

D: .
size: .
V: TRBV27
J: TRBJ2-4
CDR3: CASSALPVDIQYF
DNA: TGTGCCAGCAGTGCCCTCCCGGTGGACATTCAGTACTTC

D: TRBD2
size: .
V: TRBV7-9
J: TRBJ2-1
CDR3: CASSPGLAHEQFF
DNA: TGTGCCAGCAGCCCGGGACTAGCTCATGAGCAGTTCTTC

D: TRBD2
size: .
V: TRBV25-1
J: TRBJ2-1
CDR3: CASYSSGGPYNEQFF
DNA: TGTGCCAGCTACAGTAGCGGGGGCCCCTACAATGAGCAGTTCTTC

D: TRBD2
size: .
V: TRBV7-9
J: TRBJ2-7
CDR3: CASSLPTSGGAKYEQYF
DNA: TGTGCCAGCAGCTTACCGACTAGCGGGGGAGCGAAGTACGAGCAGTACTTC

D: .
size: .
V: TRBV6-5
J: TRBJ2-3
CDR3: CASSRSQGTTDTQYF
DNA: TGTGCCAGCAGCCGATCACAGGGCACCACAGATACGCAGTATTTT

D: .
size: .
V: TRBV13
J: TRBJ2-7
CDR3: CASSLFRDSSYEQYF
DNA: TGTGCCAGCAGCTTATTCAGAGATAGCTCCTACGAGCAGTACTTC

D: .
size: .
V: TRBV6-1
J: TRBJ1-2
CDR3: CASSVGAYRKGYGYTF
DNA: TGTGCCAGCAGTGTTGGGGCCTACCGAAAGGGGTATGGCTACACCTTC

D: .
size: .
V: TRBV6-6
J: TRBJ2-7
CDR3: CASSYSEGGLGEQYF
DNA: TGTGCCAGCAGTTACTCGGAGGGGGGGCTGGGCGAGCAGTACTTC

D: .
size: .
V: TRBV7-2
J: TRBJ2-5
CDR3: CASSSRNIGVETQYF
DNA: TGTGCCAGCAGCTCAAGAAACATAGGGGTGGAGACCCAGTACTTC

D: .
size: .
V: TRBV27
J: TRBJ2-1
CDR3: CASVQNSSYNEQFF
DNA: TGTGCCAGCGTCCAGAATAGCTCCTACAATGAGCAGTTCTTC

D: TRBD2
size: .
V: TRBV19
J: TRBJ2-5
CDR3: CASQERGSYQETQYF
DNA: TGTGCCAGCCAAGAGCGGGGGAGTTACCAAGAGACCCAGTACTTC

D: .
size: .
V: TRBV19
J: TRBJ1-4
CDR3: CASSTRSGYPNEKLFF
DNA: TGTGCCAGTAGTACCCGTTCGGGCTATCCTAATGAAAAACTGTTTTTT

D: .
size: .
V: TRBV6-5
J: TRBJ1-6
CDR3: CASSPQGSHSPLHF
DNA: TGTGCCAGCAGTCCACAGGGTTCACATTCACCCCTCCACTTT

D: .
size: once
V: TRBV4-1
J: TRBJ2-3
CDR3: CASSRSIVSGGDTDTQYF
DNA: TGCGCCAGCAGCCGATCGATCGTGTCCGGCGGTGACACAGATACGCAGTATTTT